This record concerns one T cell receptor (beta chain) sequence. These data originate in a study of technical replicates of blood from a few donors. Assay: immunoSEQ multiplex PCR; the TCRdb copy retains only in-frame clones and omits some. The sample gives more than 45,000 clones, 75% to 95% of which show up once; around 3.6% is in the top ten. Germline V CDR1 and CDR2: SGHRS, YFSETQ. The CDR3 has 12 amino acids. Trimming took 5 bases from V and 3 from J, leaving 8 bases between them. This TCR came from a human donor in good health. Some clones in this sample may be carry-over from other donors' samples. J is TRBJ1-2 and V is TRBV5-1; D is perhaps TRBD1 (5 bases). The sample consisted of PBMCs. This CDR3 reads CASRQEYYGYTF. The CDR3 DNA reads TGCGCCAGCAGACAGGAGTACTATGGCTACACCTTC. Based on the CDR3 plus reference TRBV5-1 and TRBJ1-2, the full variable domain is KAGVTQTPRYLIKTRGQQVTLSCSPISGHRSVSWYQQTPGQGLQFLFEYFSETQRNKGNFPGRFSGRQFSNSRSEMNVSTLELGDSALYLCASRQEYYGYTFGSGTRLTVV.